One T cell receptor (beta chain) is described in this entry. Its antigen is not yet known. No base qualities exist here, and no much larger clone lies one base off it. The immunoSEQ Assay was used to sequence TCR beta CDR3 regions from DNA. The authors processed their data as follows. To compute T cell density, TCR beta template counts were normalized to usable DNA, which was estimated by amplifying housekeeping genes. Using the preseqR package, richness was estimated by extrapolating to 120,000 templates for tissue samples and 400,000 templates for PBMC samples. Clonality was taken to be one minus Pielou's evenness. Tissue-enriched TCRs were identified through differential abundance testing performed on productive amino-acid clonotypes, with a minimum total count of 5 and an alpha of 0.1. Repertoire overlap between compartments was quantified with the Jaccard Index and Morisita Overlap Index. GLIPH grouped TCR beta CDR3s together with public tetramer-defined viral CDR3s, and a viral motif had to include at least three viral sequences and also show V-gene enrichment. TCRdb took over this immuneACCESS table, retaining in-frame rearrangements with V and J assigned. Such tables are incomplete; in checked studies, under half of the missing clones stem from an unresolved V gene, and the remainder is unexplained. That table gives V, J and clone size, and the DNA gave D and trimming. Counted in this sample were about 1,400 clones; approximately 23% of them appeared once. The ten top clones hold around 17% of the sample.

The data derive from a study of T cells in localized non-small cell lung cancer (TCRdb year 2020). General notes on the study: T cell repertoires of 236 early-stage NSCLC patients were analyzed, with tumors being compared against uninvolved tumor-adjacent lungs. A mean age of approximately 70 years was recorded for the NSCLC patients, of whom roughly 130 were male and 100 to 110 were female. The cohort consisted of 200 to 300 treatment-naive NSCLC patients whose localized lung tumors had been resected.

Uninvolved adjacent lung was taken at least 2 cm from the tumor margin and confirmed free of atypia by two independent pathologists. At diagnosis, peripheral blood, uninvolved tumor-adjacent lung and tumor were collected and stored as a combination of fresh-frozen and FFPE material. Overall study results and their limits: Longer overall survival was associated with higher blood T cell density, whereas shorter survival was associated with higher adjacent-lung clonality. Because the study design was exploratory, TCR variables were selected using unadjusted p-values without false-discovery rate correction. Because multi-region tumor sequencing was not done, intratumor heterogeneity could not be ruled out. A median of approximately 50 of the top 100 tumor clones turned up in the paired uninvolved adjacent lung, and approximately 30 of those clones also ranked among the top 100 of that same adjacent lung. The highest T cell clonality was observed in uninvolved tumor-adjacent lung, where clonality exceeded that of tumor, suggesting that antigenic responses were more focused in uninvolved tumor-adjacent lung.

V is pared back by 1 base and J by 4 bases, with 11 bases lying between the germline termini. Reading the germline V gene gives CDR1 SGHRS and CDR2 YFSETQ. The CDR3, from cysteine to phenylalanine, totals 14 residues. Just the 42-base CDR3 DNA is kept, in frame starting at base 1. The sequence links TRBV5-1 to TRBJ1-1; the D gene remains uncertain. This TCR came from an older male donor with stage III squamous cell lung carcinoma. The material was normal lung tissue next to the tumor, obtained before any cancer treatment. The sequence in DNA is TGCGCCAGCAGCTTGAGAAGTCCAGGCACTGAAGCTTTCTTT. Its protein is CASSLRSPGTEAFF.